The 11 T cell receptor beta chains below all came from one sample that was sequenced in a study of blood T cell repertoires in COVID-19. The protocol was immunoSEQ multiplex PCR, while the TCRdb copy is restricted to in-frame clones and leaves out a portion. The sample has about 310,000 clones; about nine tenths are singletons. Sequenced material: peripheral blood. These receptors all come from a man aged 50 to 60 with active or convalescent COVID-19.

The V call is TRBV27, the J call TRBJ2-1, with D hard to call. This CDR3 has 16 residues. From germline, CDR1 is MNHEY and CDR2 SMNVEV (reference sequence). V was cut by 3 bases and J by 5 bases, with 17 bases left in between. As DNA, the CDR3 is TGTGCCAGCAGTTTTGGTACTTTAGGCGGAAACAATGAGCAGTTCTTC. Translated: CASSFGTLGGNNEQFF.

This chain joins TRBV19 and TRBJ2-3; the match to TRBD2 covers 11 bases. Germline lookup yields CDR1 LNHDA and CDR2 SQIVND (reference sequence). CDR3 length: 15 amino acids. Trimming removed 5 bases from V and 4 bases from J; junction bases left unmatched: 5. CDR3 DNA: TGTGCCAGTAGTGCCCGACTAGCGGGGCCAGATACGCAGTATTTT. Residues: CASSARLAGPDTQYF.

This chain links TRBV7-9 with TRBJ1-1; D is possibly TRBD1 (5 bases). Between the trimmed V and J ends, which lost 5 bases and 6 bases, there was a span of 10 bases. Germline assignment: CDR1 SEHNR and CDR2 FQNEAQ (reference sequence). The length of the CDR3 is 12 residues. In nucleotides, the CDR3 is TGTGCCAGCAGCACCCAGGGTTCTGAAGCTTTCTTT. It codes for CASSTQGSEAFF.

This clone came up a few times. In the same sample, other DNA sequences code for this CDR3. The chain is built from TRBV7-9 and TRBJ1-1; D uncertain. The CDR3 is made up of 12 amino acids. Germline CDR1 SEHNR, CDR2 FQNEAQ (reference sequence). V lost 0 bases and J lost 3, with 2 bases in between. CDR3 amino acids: CASSLAYTEAFF. CDR3 sequence (DNA): TGTGCCAGCAGCTTAGCCTACACTGAAGCTTTCTTT. The complete variable domain, with remaining parts taken from reference TRBV7-9 and TRBJ1-1, reads DTGVSQNPRHKITKRGQNVTFRCDPISEHNRLYWYRQTLGQGPEFLTYFQNEAQLEKSRLLSDRFSAERPKGSFSTLEIQRTEQGDSAMYLCASSLAYTEAFFGQGTRLTVV.

This clone came up once. The chain is built from TRBV6-5 and TRBJ2-1; D is uncertain. V lost 6 bases, J lost 6 bases, and 12 bases lay in between. Germline V gene lookup returns CDR1 MNHEY and CDR2 SVGAGI. The CDR3 spans 13 residues. In nucleotides, the CDR3 is TGTGCCAGCAGCAACCGACTTCCCAATGAGCAGTTCTTC. It yields the protein CASSNRLPNEQFF.

J is TRBJ1-4 and V is TRBV5-1, with TRBD1 identical over 7 bases. CDR3 size: 15 residues. Unmatched junction bases numbered 8, after V lost 4 bases and J lost 5 bases. Germline V gene data show CDR1 as SGHRS and CDR2 as YFSETQ. The CDR3 nucleotides are TGCGCCAGCAGCAAAGGGACAGCCGTAAATGAAAAACTGTTTTTT. Protein sequence: CASSKGTAVNEKLFF. Full variable domain (outside the CDR3, taken from reference TRBV5-1 and TRBJ1-4): KAGVTQTPRYLIKTRGQQVTLSCSPISGHRSVSWYQQTPGQGLQFLFEYFSETQRNKGNFPGRFSGRQFSNSRSEMNVSTLELGDSALYLCASSKGTAVNEKLFFGSGTQLSVL.

The V gene is TRBV5-1, the J gene TRBJ2-3, with 7 positions matching TRBD1. V lost 5 bases to trimming and J lost 4 bases; unmatched junction nucleotides: 10. Germline values: CDR1 SGHRS, CDR2 YFSETQ. The CDR3 loop spans 15 amino acids. CDR3 region: CASRIGVQGADTQYF. Here the CDR3 DNA reads TGCGCCAGCAGAATTGGAGTTCAGGGGGCAGATACGCAGTATTTT.

The V gene is TRBV19, the J gene TRBJ2-5; D is unclear. V was pared by 6 bases and J by 2 bases, with 4 bases between. This CDR3 is built from 11 residues. CDR1 LNHDA and CDR2 SQIVND come from the germline V gene (reference sequence). DNA of the CDR3: TGTGCCAGTAGACAGCAAGAGACCCAGTACTTC. Protein product: CASRQQETQYF. The full variable domain, completed using reference TRBV19 and TRBJ2-5, is DGGITQSPKYLFRKEGQNVTLSCEQNLNHDAMYWYRQDPGQGLRLIYYSQIVNDFQKGDIAEGYSVSREKKESFPLTVTSAQKNPTAFYLCASRQQETQYFGPGTRLLVL.

About this clone: The same CDR3 can be traced to other DNA sequences in this sample. This chain connects TRBV29-1 to TRBJ2-7; 9 bases agree with TRBD1. The CDR3 sequence is 12 residues long. Trimming took 7 bases from V and 4 from J; bases not matched to a gene: 5. Germline CDR1 SQVTM, CDR2 ANQGSEA. The CDR3 reads CSGGTGRYEQYF. DNA for the CDR3: TGCAGCGGTGGGACAGGGCGGTACGAGCAGTACTTC.

CDR3 coding DNA: TGTGCCAGCAGTCCGCCGGCGGGCCTAGCGGCCCAGTACTTC. Its protein is CASSPPAGLAAQYF. This rearrangement joins TRBV6-6 to TRBJ2-5; TRBD2 aligns across 7 bases. Losses at the gene ends were 5 bases for V and 9 bases for J; bases not matched to a gene: 12. This CDR3 is built from 14 residues. Germline CDR1 reads MNHNY; CDR2 reads SVGAGI (reference sequence).

The chain uses TRBV30 and TRBJ2-7, with D tentatively TRBD2 (6 bases). The CDR3 loop spans 11 amino acids. V was shortened by 5 bases and J by 3 bases, with 8 bases between the two germline ends. Germline V gives CDR1 GTSNPN, CDR2 SVGIG (reference sequence). The CDR3 is CAWGGLYEQYF. CDR3 coding DNA: TGTGCCTGGGGGGGACTCTACGAGCAGTACTTC.